These T cell receptor beta chains were read from a single sample in a study of T cell changes during pregnancy in multiple sclerosis. The table came from immunoSEQ multiplex PCR; TCRdb's copy has only in-frame clones and leaves some out. The table lists some 37,000 clones, more than 85% of them singletons, with 9% to 14% in the top ten. The source material was CD8+ T cells from peripheral blood mononuclear cells, sampled after pregnancy. The receptors come from a female donor with multiple sclerosis, enrolled in a pregnancy study. The CDR3 runs from the conserved cysteine through the conserved F or W. A D gene is named only where the DNA matches it firmly. Not all rows give a size; the values are once, few, many and, for expanded clones, a class.

TRBD1,TRBV11-2,NA,TRBJ2-7,CASSLGFGTGDSYEQYF,TGTGCCAGCAGCCTAGGCTTCGGGACAGGAGACTCCTACGAGCAGTACTTC
NA,TRBV4-1,NA,TRBJ1-1,CASSLYQGSEAFF,TGCGCCAGCAGCCTATATCAGGGGTCTGAAGCTTTCTTT
TRBD2,TRBV5-6,once,TRBJ2-1,CASSRRGLGRIEQFF,TGTGCCAGCAGTCGACGTGGACTAGGAAGAATTGAGCAGTTCTTC
TRBD1,TRBV2,NA,TRBJ1-1,CASSEGPTGVAEAFF,TGTGCCAGCAGTGAAGGCCCGACAGGGGTTGCTGAAGCTTTCTTT
NA,TRBV7-5,NA,TRBJ2-7,CVRRTGSYEQYF,TGTGTCAGAAGAACGGGCTCCTACGAGCAGTACTTC
TRBD1,TRBV7-9,once,TRBJ2-5,CASSQLGVAGGEETQYF,TGTGCCAGCAGCCAATTGGGCGTTGCAGGGGGAGAAGAGACCCAGTACTTC
TRBD1,TRBV19,NA,TRBJ1-2,CASSSPGQGARDYGYTF,TGTGCCTCTTCGTCCCCGGGACAGGGGGCGCGTGACTATGGCTACACCTTC
TRBD2,TRBV5-5,NA,TRBJ2-5,CASSLVASGGSETQYF,TGTGCCAGCAGCTTGGTGGCTAGCGGGGGGTCGGAGACCCAGTACTTC
TRBD2,TRBV7-3,NA,TRBJ2-1,CASSSGLAKYNEQFF,TGTGCCAGCAGCTCCGGACTAGCGAAGTACAATGAGCAGTTCTTC
NA,TRBV9,NA,TRBJ2-1,CASSAYYAGRNNEQFF,TGTGCCAGCAGCGCTTACTACGCGGGACGGAACAATGAGCAGTTCTTC
NA,TRBV13,NA,TRBJ2-5,CASSLNRKETQYF,TGTGCCAGCAGCTTAAACAGGAAAGAGACCCAGTACTTC
NA,TRBV27,NA,TRBJ2-5,CASSPPGREETQYF,TGTGCCAGCAGTCCTCCCGGGAGAGAAGAGACCCAGTACTTC
NA,TRBV4-2,NA,TRBJ1-2,CASSQDRDAYYGYTF,TGTGCCAGCAGCCAAGATAGAGATGCTTACTATGGCTACACCTTC
NA,TRBV7-9,NA,TRBJ2-7,CASSATGVANYEQYF,TGTGCCAGCAGCGCGACAGGTGTAGCCAACTACGAGCAGTACTTC
TRBD1,TRBV15,NA,TRBJ2-5,CATSSGQGIYGETQYF,TGTGCCACCAGCAGTGGACAGGGGATTTATGGGGAGACCCAGTACTTC
NA,TRBV30,NA,TRBJ1-1,CAWSDSLNTEAFF,TGTGCCTGGAGCGACAGCTTGAACACTGAAGCTTTCTTT
NA,TRBV9,NA,TRBJ2-2,CASSQPPDSITGELFF,TGTGCCAGCAGCCAACCCCCGGACAGCATCACCGGGGAGCTGTTTTTT
TRBD2,TRBV2,NA,TRBJ2-7,CASLAGGPIYEQYF,TGTGCCAGTCTAGCGGGAGGGCCCATCTACGAGCAGTACTTC